This TCR beta chain was documented in a study of T cells in Graves' hyperthyroidism and ophthalmopathy. Whole-study context: Staff took peripheral blood when the initial diagnosis was made, before any treatment began.

The hyperthyroidism patients had all been newly diagnosed, and their disease duration was under 2 months. Their ages ranged from 18 to 65 years. 10 ml of fresh peripheral blood supplied the PBMCs. Germline lookup yields CDR1 MDHEN and CDR2 SYDVKM. Trimming shortened V by 3 bases and J by 2 bases, and 13 bases separated the two germline ends. The CDR3 sequence is 15 residues long. The TCR beta CDR3 regions underwent amplification using RNA transcripts as the source. HTBI primers were the set used in a first-round RT-PCR of the TCR CDR3. TCRdb passed the multiplex PCR reads through MiXCR, listing each CDR3 protein once. The sample lists around 190,000 distinct CDR3 sequences, less than 20% occurring once. This clonotype showed up just a few times.

The sequence derives from a woman in her 50s with Graves' hyperthyroidism. The source material was blood. The rearrangement uses TRBV28 and TRBJ1-1; D remains ambiguous. The CDR3 here is CASSFWAESNTEAFF. CDR3 nucleotides: TGTGCCAGCAGTTTTTGGGCGGAATCCAACACTGAAGCTTTCTTT.